This is a list of T cell receptor beta chains from one sample in a study of post-analysis software for immune sequencing data. TCRdb re-called the PCR reads through MiXCR, storing one row per CDR3 protein. The sample consists of 750,000 to 900,000 distinct CDR3 sequences, just over 45% of them appearing once. The sequenced sample consisted of blood. Every receptor here comes from a girl between 10 and 17 years old with multiple sclerosis. Both conserved end residues are part of each CDR3. The order of the fields is J gene, D gene, CDR3 length, V gene, CDR3 protein. D genes are given only for firm matches.

>TRBJ1-2|-|14|TRBV6-2/TRBV6-3
CASRGRQPSCGYTF
>TRBJ2-7|TRBD2|16|TRBV29-1
CSVGARGAGGTYEQYF
>TRBJ2-7|-|17|TRBV20-1
CSARGMVEAVSSYEQYF
>TRBJ2-1|-|16|TRBV24-1
CATSDPRGQRDNEQFF
>TRBJ2-7|TRBD2|18|TRBV7-8
CASSLGGLAGEGAYEQYF
>TRBJ2-5|TRBD2|15|TRBV27
CASSVTSGAQETQYF
>TRBJ1-2|-|12|TRBV14
CASRARGDGYTF
>TRBJ2-1|-|12|TRBV27
CASSFTLDEQFF
>TRBJ2-1|-|14|TRBV6-2/TRBV6-3
CASGRGADYNEQFF
>TRBJ2-7|-|16|TRBV27
CASRLSGGSFSYEQYF
>TRBJ1-1|-|14|TRBV6-6
CASERGRLNTEAFF
>TRBJ2-1|-|14|TRBV9
CASSPARVSNEQFF
>TRBJ2-7|-|15|TRBV7-8
CASSLATAPTGEQYF
>TRBJ2-3|-|15|TRBV5-1
CASSLVGLRLDTQYF
>TRBJ1-5|TRBD1|16|TRBV28
CASSHRGTGGGQPQHF
>TRBJ1-2|-|16|TRBV14
CASSKGGSATGRGYTF
>TRBJ1-1|-|16|TRBV4-1
CASSPSLGGQNTEAFF
>-|-|16|TRBV11-2
CASSRVGGHIPYEQYF
>TRBJ1-1|TRBD1|16|TRBV29-1
CSVEPPGTGGGTEAFF
>TRBJ1-1|-|14|TRBV4-1
CASSQFQGTDEAFF
>TRBJ2-1|TRBD1|14|TRBV6-1
CASRPDGTGFEQFF
>TRBJ1-1|-|15|TRBV6-2/TRBV6-3
CASSTRAPTNTEAFF
>TRBJ2-7|-|14|TRBV4-1
CASSQVVESYEQYF
>TRBJ2-7|-|13|TRBV20-1
CSARDRVAYEQYF
>TRBJ2-7|-|13|TRBV12-3/TRBV12-4
CASSLGARNEQYF
>TRBJ2-3|TRBD2|16|TRBV2
CASSEGTSGNSDTQYF
>-|-|15|TRBV7-9
CASSLGVSGRYEQYF
>TRBJ2-1|-|15|TRBV5-5
CASSFVAGAGNEQFF
>TRBJ2-7|-|15|TRBV25-1
CASSEPTDTSGEQYF
>TRBJ2-3|TRBD1|15|TRBV6-1
CASSEGTGVGDTQYF
>TRBJ2-5|-|13|TRBV30
CAWSFSAQETQYF
>TRBJ2-1|TRBD1|15|TRBV9
CASSLQGARYNEQFF
>TRBJ2-5|-|15|TRBV7-2
CASSAGLLAGETQYF
>TRBJ1-3|-|15|TRBV20-1
CSAIHRGLSGNTIYF
>TRBJ2-7|-|14|TRBV24-1
CATSASDASYEQYF
>TRBJ1-2|-|13|TRBV7-2
CASSLGGEEGYTF
>TRBJ2-1|TRBD1|13|TRBV27
CASGQGAKNEQFF
>TRBJ2-3|-|16|TRBV20-1
CSARDFSGTSTDTQYF
>TRBJ2-2|-|13|TRBV2
CASSSLDTGELFF
>TRBJ2-7|-|14|TRBV4-1
CASSPDPLSGEQYF
>TRBJ2-1|TRBD1|13|TRBV20-1
CSGNRDRNNEQFF
>TRBJ2-7|-|13|TRBV12-3/TRBV12-4
CASSRVGAYEQYF